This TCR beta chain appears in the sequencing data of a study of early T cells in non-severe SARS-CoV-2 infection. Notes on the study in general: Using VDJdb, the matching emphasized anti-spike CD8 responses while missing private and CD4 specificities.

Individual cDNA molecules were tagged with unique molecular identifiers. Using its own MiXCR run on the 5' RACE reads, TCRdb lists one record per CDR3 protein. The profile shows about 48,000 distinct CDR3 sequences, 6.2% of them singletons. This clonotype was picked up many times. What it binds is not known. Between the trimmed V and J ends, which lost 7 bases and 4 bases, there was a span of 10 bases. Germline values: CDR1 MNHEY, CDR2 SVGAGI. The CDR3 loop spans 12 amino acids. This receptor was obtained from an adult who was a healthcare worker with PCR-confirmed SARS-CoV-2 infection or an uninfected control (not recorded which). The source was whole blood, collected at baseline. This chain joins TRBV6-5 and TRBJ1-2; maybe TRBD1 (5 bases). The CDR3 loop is CASMGGGYGYTF. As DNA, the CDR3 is TGTGCCAGCATGGGGGGGGGCTATGGCTACACCTTC.